Listed below are T cell receptor beta chains from one sample, sequenced in a study of blood T cell repertoires in COVID-19. Assay used: immunoSEQ multiplex PCR; TCRdb lists only in-frame clones, some missing. This table holds tens of thousands of clones, roughly 90% found once. Material: peripheral blood. These receptors all come from a human donor in a cohort sampled during active COVID-19. CDR3s leave out the opening cysteine and the closing phenylalanine or tryptophan. D genes are given only for firm matches. Clone size is not always given. Where it is, it says once, few, many or a class for expanded clones.

CDR3aa,j_gene,v_gene,abundance,d_gene,len
ASRGGVQGANVLT,TRBJ2-6,TRBV7-9,NA,NA,13
ASSLWGESLANYGYT,TRBJ1-2,TRBV13,NA,NA,15
ASSRNFGSDYNEQF,TRBJ2-1,TRBV14,NA,NA,14
ASGVQRGGPGELF,TRBJ2-2,TRBV7-9,NA,TRBD2,13
ASSQGQDSYGYT,TRBJ1-2,TRBV5-1,NA,TRBD1,12
ASSLAFGSGPYQETQY,TRBJ2-5,TRBV7-2,NA,NA,16
ASSESAGDLPYEQY,TRBJ2-7,TRBV2,NA,NA,14
ATSRGMLPAQPQH,TRBJ1-5,TRBV15,NA,NA,13
ASSQDIKSEAGGKQY,TRBJ2-7,TRBV4-2,once,TRBD1,15
ASREQGAGGNTEAF,TRBJ1-1,TRBV19,NA,TRBD1,14
ASSFGQGAHNEQF,TRBJ2-1,TRBV11-2,NA,TRBD1,13
ASSLATRMGTDTQY,TRBJ2-3,TRBV7-8,NA,NA,14
ASSFEPRDSPVYGYT,TRBJ1-2,TRBV7-9,NA,TRBD1,15
ASSVTSGSYVRDTQY,TRBJ2-3,TRBV9,NA,TRBD2,15
ASIPLARQGYSYEQY,TRBJ2-7,TRBV28,NA,TRBD1,15
ASSPGTGSGWLETQY,TRBJ2-5,TRBV11-3,NA,TRBD1,15
ASRIGQGTYEQY,TRBJ2-7,TRBV6-5,NA,TRBD1,12
ALIQGFHLNTEAF,TRBJ1-1,TRBV30,once,TRBD1,13
ASSWTGTTNYGYT,TRBJ1-2,TRBV5-6,NA,TRBD1,13
ASSPGGNVLNSPLH,TRBJ1-6,TRBV9,NA,NA,14
ASSGSSGGYEQY,TRBJ2-7,TRBV9,NA,TRBD2,12
ASGSSSYEQY,TRBJ2-7,TRBV10-2,NA,NA,10
ASSRGGSGMADTQY,TRBJ2-3,TRBV18,once,TRBD2,14
AWRAVSRGFPYEQY,TRBJ2-7,TRBV30,NA,NA,14
ASRSGTVNEKLF,TRBJ1-4,TRBV19,NA,TRBD1,12
ASSYQGLGANTEAF,TRBJ1-1,TRBV5-1,NA,NA,14
ASSSFLGEQY,TRBJ2-7,TRBV7-8,NA,NA,10
ASSSLGLGNQPQH,TRBJ1-5,TRBV28,NA,NA,13
ASSQDPGQVYGYT,TRBJ1-2,TRBV4-1,NA,TRBD1,13
ASSIDYRLSYEQY,TRBJ2-7,TRBV19,NA,NA,13
ASSLYGSGSYEQY,TRBJ2-7,TRBV5-6,NA,NA,13
ASSRRGSYEQY,TRBJ2-7,TRBV11-3,NA,TRBD2,11
ASSLVSAGGSPLH,TRBJ1-6,TRBV5-6,NA,TRBD1,13
ASSVTSGGTYEQY,TRBJ2-7,TRBV19,NA,TRBD2,13
ASSLGQGNQPQH,TRBJ1-5,TRBV11-2,few,TRBD1,12
ASSQGTADRF,TRBJ1-4,TRBV4-2,NA,NA,10
ASKRVVYEQY,TRBJ2-7,TRBV2,NA,NA,10
ASSQDSGGYYEQY,TRBJ2-7,TRBV4-2,once,NA,13
ASSGPGQGFETQY,TRBJ2-5,TRBV5-1,NA,TRBD1,13
ASSEFGGRNYNEQF,TRBJ2-1,TRBV25-1,medium-sized,TRBD2,14
AWSRRLAGLNNEQF,TRBJ2-1,TRBV30,NA,TRBD2,14
AISDSYGGYT,TRBJ1-2,TRBV10-3,NA,NA,10
ASSPQGALYEQY,TRBJ2-7,TRBV13,NA,TRBD1,12
ASSYSAGTTGELF,TRBJ2-2,TRBV6-2/TRBV6-3,few,NA,13
ASSPPSQETQY,TRBJ2-5,TRBV18,NA,NA,11
ASTPERVHEQY,TRBJ2-7,TRBV3-1/TRBV3-2,NA,NA,11
ASSGQAAIEQF,TRBJ2-1,TRBV9,once,NA,11
ASSYEDRDGELF,TRBJ2-2,TRBV6-5,once,NA,12
ASSLVSGRRGHEQY,TRBJ2-7,TRBV5-4,NA,TRBD2,14
ASSAITGVNQPQH,TRBJ1-5,TRBV7-4,NA,TRBD1,13
ASSQGGQGFDEQY,TRBJ2-7,TRBV3-1/TRBV3-2,NA,TRBD1,13
ASSLISAGGDYNEQF,TRBJ2-1,TRBV11-2,NA,TRBD2,15
ASNGGPSYNEQF,TRBJ2-1,TRBV19,NA,NA,12
ASSDPPKSTEAF,TRBJ1-1,TRBV2,NA,NA,12
SVEPGSDQETQY,TRBJ2-5,TRBV29-1,NA,NA,12
ASAGGLDYGYT,TRBJ1-2,TRBV5-1,NA,TRBD1,11
ATSDFGDSSYNEQF,TRBJ2-1,TRBV24-1,NA,NA,14
ASSLSEAAPLH,TRBJ1-6,TRBV5-6,NA,NA,11